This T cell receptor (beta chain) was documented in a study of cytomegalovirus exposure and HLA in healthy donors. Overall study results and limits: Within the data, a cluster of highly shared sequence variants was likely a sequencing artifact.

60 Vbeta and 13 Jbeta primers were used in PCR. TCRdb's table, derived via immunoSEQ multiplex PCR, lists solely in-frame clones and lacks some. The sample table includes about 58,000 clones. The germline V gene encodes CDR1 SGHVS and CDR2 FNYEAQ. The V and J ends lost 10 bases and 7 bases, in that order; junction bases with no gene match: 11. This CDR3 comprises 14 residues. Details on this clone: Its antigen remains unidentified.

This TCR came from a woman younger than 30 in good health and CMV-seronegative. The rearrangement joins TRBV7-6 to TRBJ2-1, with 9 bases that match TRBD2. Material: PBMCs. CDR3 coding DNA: TGTGCCACCCGGGCGGGAGGGGCTCGGAATGAGCAGTTCTTC. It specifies CATRAGGARNEQFF.